This T cell receptor beta chain is from a study of blood T cell repertoires in COVID-19. The germline V gene has CDR1 MDHEN and CDR2 SYDVKM. This CDR3 region has 16 residues. With V trimmed by 2 bases and J by 0 bases, 6 bases remained unmatched. Assay: immunoSEQ multiplex PCR; the TCRdb copy retains only in-frame clones and omits some. The sample has 150,000 or so clones; about 88% are singletons. The receptor comes from a woman aged 45-65 years who had recovered from COVID-19. The sequenced sample was PBMCs or T cells enriched from blood (not recorded which). The chain joins TRBV28 to TRBJ2-5; 7 bases align to TRBD1. The CDR3 nucleotides are TGTGCCAGCAGTTTAGGGGGACAGACGTACCAAGAGACCCAGTACTTC. This sequence encodes CASSLGGQTYQETQYF.